Each of the 24 T cell receptor beta chains below was sequenced from the same sample in a study of Graves' ophthalmopathy and Graves' hyperthyroidism. Amplification targeted the TCR beta CDR3 regions, with RNA transcripts as the source material. A first-round RT-PCR used HTBI primers, followed by a second-round multiplex PCR. In TCRdb, the multiplex PCR reads were re-called with MiXCR into one record per CDR3 protein. The profile shows around 340,000 distinct CDR3 sequences, roughly 15% of them singletons. The sample taken for sequencing was peripheral blood. All receptors derive from an adult man with Graves' ophthalmopathy.

Many counts were recorded for this clonotype. The chain carries TRBV7-3 and TRBJ2-2; 10 positions agree with TRBD2. This CDR3 contains 15 residues. CDR1 is SGHTA, CDR2 FQGTGA, per germline. V lost 5 bases, J lost 5 bases, and 5 bases stayed unmatched. CDR3 bases: TGTGCCAGCAGCCTAGCGGGAGTTGGAACCGGGGAGCTGTTTTTT. This translates into CASSLAGVGTGELFF.

This chain's CDR3 is CSARGRDRGFEGYTF. DNA of the CDR3: TGCAGTGCCCGAGGTCGGGACAGAGGCTTCGAAGGCTACACCTTC. The chain combines TRBV20-1 with TRBJ1-2; 7 bases agree with TRBD1. Germline V lookup: CDR1 DFQATT, CDR2 SNEGSKA (reference sequence). CDR3 size: 15 residues. The V segment lost 6 bases and the J segment 8 bases; nucleotides outside the gene matches: 18.

The chain joins TRBV6-2 or TRBV6-3 to TRBJ1-2, with a possible D match to TRBD1 (5 bases). The V end was cut by 2 bases, the J end by 2 bases, with 9 bases between. CDR1 is MNHEY and CDR2 is SVGEGT in the germline V gene. The CDR3 loop spans 14 amino acids. This CDR3 is CASSYEEGNYGYTF. The DNA for the CDR3 is TGTGCCAGCAGTTACGAAGAGGGGAACTATGGCTACACCTTC.

Note on this clonotype: The CDR3 does not end in the conserved phenylalanine or tryptophan, so this is likely a read error. V is TRBV5-1 and J is TRBJ2-2, with a weak D call TRBD2 (5 bases). Trimming stripped 4 bases from V and 4 bases from J, with 11 bases between. Germline-derived CDR1 and CDR2 are SGHRS and YFSETQ. This CDR3 is built from 14 residues. CDR3 sequence (DNA): TGCGCCAGCAGCCGGGGTACGGTCACCGGGGAGCTGTTTATT. Amino acid sequence: CASSRGTVTGELFI.

V and J are TRBV28 and TRBJ1-5; D unclear. This CDR3 region has 14 residues. Trimming removed 3 bases at V and 3 bases at J, with 9 bases between. Germline-derived CDR1 and CDR2 are MDHEN and SYDVKM. Here the CDR3 reads CASSLVEDNQPQHF. CDR3 bases: TGTGCCAGCAGTTTGGTAGAGGACAATCAGCCCCAGCATTTT.

This clonotype showed up many times. The CDR3 region has the DNA TGTGCCAGCAGCCAAAACGATAGGGCGGTCGGCTACACCTTC. Its translation: CASSQNDRAVGYTF. V and J are TRBV4-2 and TRBJ1-2; no firm D call. The CDR3 totals 14 residues. Trimming stripped 2 bases from V and 8 bases from J, with 15 bases between. CDR1 LGHNA and CDR2 YNFKEQ come from the germline V gene.

This clonotype was seen many times. The chain employs TRBV10-2 and TRBJ1-5, with TRBD1 as a possible D gene (6 bases). The CDR3 has 13 residues. The ends were cut back, 3 bases at V and 6 bases at J, with 9 bases in the middle. Germline V gives CDR1 WSHSY, CDR2 SAAADI. The CDR3 is CASSDQGIQPQHF. In nucleotides, the CDR3 is TGCGCCAGCAGTGACCAGGGGATTCAGCCCCAGCATTTT.

This clonotype appeared many times. The gene calls are TRBV5-1 and TRBJ2-7, with D possibly being TRBD1 or TRBD2 (6 bases each). The CDR3 covers 14 residues. CDR1 and CDR2 (germline): SGHRS, YFSETQ. V was pared by 4 bases and J by 4 bases, with 15 bases between. The CDR3 sequence: CASSPSGGEYEQYF. CDR3 coding DNA: TGCGCCAGCAGCCCTTCCGGGGGCGAGTACGAGCAGTACTTC.

This clonotype was observed at least ten times. The rearrangement joins TRBV7-2 to TRBJ1-5; D is undetermined. Germline lookup yields CDR1 SGHTA and CDR2 FQGNSA. V shed 3 bases and J shed 3 bases, with 9 bases lying between them. The CDR3 runs to 14 residues. The CDR3 bases are TGTGCCAGCAGCTTCAGCAGCAACAATCAGCCCCAGCATTTT. Its translation is CASSFSSNNQPQHF.

In this sample, this clonotype turned up many times. This chain links TRBV6-2 or TRBV6-3 with TRBJ1-1; 7 nucleotides agree with TRBD1. Germline CDR1 is MNHEY and CDR2 is SVGEGT. The CDR3 loop spans 15 amino acids. V lost 5 bases to trimming and J lost 0 bases; unmatched junction nucleotides: 6. This chain's CDR3 is CASSTRQGLNTEAFF. The CDR3 DNA reads as TGTGCCAGCAGTACCCGACAGGGCTTGAACACTGAAGCTTTCTTT.

This clonotype occurred many times. The chain recombines TRBV29-1 with TRBJ2-7, with D tentatively TRBD1 (5 bases). The CDR3 extends over 12 amino acids. The V gene lost 2 bases and the J gene lost 3 bases, with 8 bases spanning the gap. CDR1 is SQVTM and CDR2 is ANQGSEA in the germline V gene. The chain's CDR3 is CSVESQGYEQYF. The CDR3 coding sequence is TGCAGCGTTGAAAGCCAGGGCTACGAGCAGTACTTC.

This clonotype was seen more than once but under ten times. The chain couples TRBV30 to TRBJ2-5; either TRBD1 or TRBD2 may fit D (6 bases each). Germline CDR1 and CDR2: GTSNPN and SVGIG (reference sequence). The CDR3 is 16 residues long. V was shortened by 5 bases and J by 5 bases, with 24 bases between the two germline ends. CDR3 coding DNA: TGTGCCTGGGGGGGGCGACTGAGGACGTCGAGGGAGACCCAGTACTTC. The encoded protein is CAWGGRLRTSRETQYF.

Many counts were recorded for this clonotype. The chain has TRBV20-1 and TRBJ2-2; 7 bases agree with TRBD2. After removal of 2 bases from V and 5 bases from J, the junction contained 8 bases not matched to a gene. The CDR3 spans 15 residues. The germline V gene has CDR1 DFQATT and CDR2 SNEGSKA (reference sequence). CDR3 bases: TGCAGTGCTAGATTCGCGGGAGTGTTTACCGGGGAGCTGTTTTTT. Translated, it gives CSARFAGVFTGELFF.

This clonotype was picked up many times. The chain is built from TRBV20-1 and TRBJ1-1; D gene ambiguous. In germline, CDR1 is DFQATT, CDR2 SNEGSKA (reference sequence). CDR3 size: 11 residues. V was clipped by 6 bases and J by 4 bases, with 9 bases between them. The CDR3 here is CSALTSTEAFF. CDR3 DNA sequence: TGCAGTGCCCTGACATCCACTGAAGCTTTCTTT.

This clonotype was detected many times. The rearrangement uses TRBV11-1 and TRBJ2-7, with D perhaps matching TRBD1 (6 bases). CDR1 and CDR2 (germline): SGHAT, FQDESV (reference sequence). Trimming left V 4 bases short and J 0 bases short, with 10 bases between. The CDR3 covers 14 residues. CDR3 nucleotide sequence: TGTGCCAGCAGCTGGGAACAGGGCTCCTACGAGCAGTACTTC. Protein sequence: CASSWEQGSYEQYF.

This chain uses TRBV20-1 with TRBJ2-7, with TRBD2 identical over 7 bases. Germline CDR1 reads DFQATT; CDR2 reads SNEGSKA (reference sequence). CDR3 size: 15 residues. V was pared by 2 bases and J by 1 base, with 8 bases of the junction left unmatched. The CDR3 loop reads CSARNSRGGSYEQYF. CDR3 coding DNA: TGCAGTGCTAGAAATTCTCGCGGGGGTTCCTACGAGCAGTACTTC.

There are many counts of this clonotype. V and J are TRBV18 and TRBJ2-5; TRBD2 aligns across 9 bases. Trimming took 3 bases from V and 1 from J; bases not matched to a gene: 3. Germline V gene sequence: CDR1 KGHSH, CDR2 LQKENI. The CDR3 extends over 15 amino acids. The CDR3 is CASSPPSGTQETQYF. DNA for the CDR3: TGTGCCAGCTCACCCCCTAGCGGGACCCAAGAGACCCAGTACTTC.

This clonotype occurred many times. The chain carries TRBV20-1 and TRBJ1-5; D unresolved. Trimming stripped 3 bases from V and 2 bases from J, with 17 bases between. The CDR3 loop spans 16 amino acids. The V gene's germline CDR1 is DFQATT and CDR2 SNEGSKA (reference sequence). The CDR3 DNA reads as TGCAGTGCTAGTCCCCCCGGTTGGGTTGGCAATCAGCCCCAGCATTTT. As protein: CSASPPGWVGNQPQHF.

This clonotype came up many times. CDR3 amino acids: CASSLVGSQETQYF. In DNA form, the CDR3 reads TGTGCCAGCAGCTTAGTGGGGTCCCAAGAGACCCAGTACTTC. The V call is TRBV7-2, the J call TRBJ2-5; D uncertain. The V and J ends lost 1 base and 1 base respectively, with 7 bases between them. The CDR3 contains 14 residues. Germline V CDR1 and CDR2: SGHTA, FQGNSA. Combining the CDR3 with reference TRBV7-2 and TRBJ2-5 gives the whole variable domain GAGVSQSPSNKVTEKGKDVELRCDPISGHTALYWYRQSLGQGLEFLIYFQGNSAPDKSGLPSDRFSAERTGGSVSTLTIQRTQQEDSAVYLCASSLVGSQETQYFGPGTRLLVL.

This clonotype was detected ten times or more. The J gene is TRBJ2-5, the V gene TRBV4-1, with D possibly being TRBD2 (5 bases). Germline V gene data show CDR1 as MGHRA and CDR2 as YSYEKL. V gave up 0 bases and J gave up 1 base, with 24 bases separating them. The CDR3 has 20 residues. The CDR3 DNA reads TGCGCCAGCAGCCAAGACAAAGCATCCCGGGCTAGCTACACCCAAGAGACCCAGTACTTC. It is translated as CASSQDKASRASYTQETQYF.

The chain recombines TRBV6-2 or TRBV6-3 with TRBJ2-1, with TRBD2 identical over 8 bases. Germline-derived CDR1 and CDR2 are MNHEY and SVGEGT. After removal of 0 bases from V and 0 bases from J, the junction contained 13 bases not matched to a gene. This CDR3 has 20 amino acids. CDR3 amino acids: CASSYSRGRPLSASYNEQFF. The CDR3 nucleotides read TGTGCCAGCAGTTACTCCCGCGGGAGGCCTCTTTCCGCCTCCTACAATGAGCAGTTCTTC.

This clonotype was counted at least ten times. This rearrangement joins TRBV6-1 to TRBJ2-7; 8 nucleotides agree with TRBD1. V shed 4 bases and J 1 base; nucleotides not matched to a gene: 6. The germline gives CDR1 MNHNS, CDR2 SASEGT. CDR3 size: 15 residues. The DNA of the CDR3 is TGTGCCAGCAGTGGTCCTCGGACAGGGTCCTACGAGCAGTACTTC. This codes for CASSGPRTGSYEQYF.

The sample holds many counts of this clonotype. The chain is built from TRBV12-3 or TRBV12-4 and TRBJ2-2, with unresolved D. The CDR3 spans 15 residues. V lost 5 bases and J 8 bases, leaving 18 bases between the germline ends. The CDR3 coding sequence is TGTGCCAGCAGTACCCCCGTCTCCCTTAAGGGGGAGCTGTTTTTT. Its protein is CASSTPVSLKGELFF.

The sample holds many counts of this clonotype. The V and J genes are TRBV11-1 and TRBJ2-2; D gene ambiguous. V lost 5 bases, J lost 0 bases, and 13 bases lay in between. This CDR3 has 16 residues. Germline V CDR1 and CDR2: SGHAT, FQDESV (reference sequence). The CDR3 DNA reads as TGTGCCAGCAGCCTGCAGACAAAACCGAACACCGGGGAGCTGTTTTTT. Protein sequence: CASSLQTKPNTGELFF.